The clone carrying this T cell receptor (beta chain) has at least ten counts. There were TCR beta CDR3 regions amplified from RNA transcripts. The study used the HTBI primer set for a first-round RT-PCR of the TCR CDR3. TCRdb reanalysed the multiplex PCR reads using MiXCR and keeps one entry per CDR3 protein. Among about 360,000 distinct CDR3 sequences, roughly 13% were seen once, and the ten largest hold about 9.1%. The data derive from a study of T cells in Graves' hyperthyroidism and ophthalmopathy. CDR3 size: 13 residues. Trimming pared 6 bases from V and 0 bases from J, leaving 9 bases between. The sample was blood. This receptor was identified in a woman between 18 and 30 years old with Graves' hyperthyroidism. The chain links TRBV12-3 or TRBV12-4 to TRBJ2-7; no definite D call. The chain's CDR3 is CASSDIYSYEQYF. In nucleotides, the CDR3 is TGTGCCAGCAGCGATATCTACTCCTACGAGCAGTACTTC.